Listed below are T cell receptor beta chains from one sample, sequenced in a study of technical replicates of blood from several donors. Libraries were prepared by immunoSEQ multiplex PCR; TCRdb keeps only in-frame clonotypes and omits some of them. Here the sample spans tens of thousands of clones, 90% to 95% being singletons. Sequenced: PBMCs. These receptors were obtained from a human donor in good health. Some clones in this sample may be carry-over from other donors' samples. The CDR3 runs from the conserved cysteine through the conserved F or W. The D gene is left open where the match is weak. Clone size is given for some rows only: seen once, a few or many times, or a class if the clone is expanded.

V gene: TRBV7-2
D gene: NA
clone size: NA
J gene: TRBJ2-3
CDR3 DNA: TGTGCCAGCAGCTTAGGCCCCTTTGGCGGGGGCCGAGCAGATACGCAGTATTTT
CDR3 protein: CASSLGPFGGGRADTQYF

V gene: TRBV9
D gene: NA
clone size: NA
J gene: TRBJ2-1
CDR3 DNA: TGTGCCAGCAGCGTAGGAGGGAGAAGTGGCAATGAGCAGTTCTTC
CDR3 protein: CASSVGGRSGNEQFF

V gene: TRBV7-6
D gene: TRBD2
clone size: once
J gene: TRBJ2-1
CDR3 DNA: TGTGCCAGCAGCTCGGGGCGGGGGGGATTCAATGAGCAGTTCTTC
CDR3 protein: CASSSGRGGFNEQFF

V gene: TRBV7-8
D gene: NA
clone size: NA
J gene: TRBJ2-5
CDR3 DNA: TGTGCCAGCAGTGAGGCCAGGGTTGAGACCCAGTACTTC
CDR3 protein: CASSEARVETQYF

V gene: TRBV2
D gene: NA
clone size: NA
J gene: TRBJ1-4
CDR3 DNA: TGTGCCAGCATGTGGACATTTGAAAAACTGTTTTTT
CDR3 protein: CASMWTFEKLFF

V gene: TRBV7-6
D gene: NA
clone size: NA
J gene: TRBJ2-3
CDR3 DNA: TGTGCCAGCAGGTCAGAGGATCATACGCAGTATTTT
CDR3 protein: CASRSEDHTQYF

V gene: TRBV27
D gene: NA
clone size: NA
J gene: TRBJ2-7
CDR3 DNA: TGTGCCAGGAAGGGGGGGTTTGAATCCTACGAGCAGTACTTC
CDR3 protein: CARKGGFESYEQYF

V gene: TRBV5-1
D gene: TRBD2
clone size: once
J gene: TRBJ2-1
CDR3 DNA: TGCGCCAGCAGCTTGGCGGCTAGCGGGGGTAAGGAGCAGTTCTTC
CDR3 protein: CASSLAASGGKEQFF

V gene: TRBV5-1
D gene: TRBD1
clone size: NA
J gene: TRBJ2-7
CDR3 DNA: TGCGCCAGCAGCGGGGCAGGGGGCTTTTCCGAGCAGTACTTC
CDR3 protein: CASSGAGGFSEQYF

V gene: TRBV4-1
D gene: TRBD1
clone size: NA
J gene: TRBJ2-1
CDR3 DNA: TGCGCCAGCAGCCAAGCAACAGGGGGCTACAATGAGCAGTTCTTC
CDR3 protein: CASSQATGGYNEQFF

V gene: TRBV7-3
D gene: TRBD2
clone size: NA
J gene: TRBJ2-2
CDR3 DNA: TGTGCCAGCAGCTCAGACGGGAGGGCCGAGCTGTTTTTT
CDR3 protein: CASSSDGRAELFF

V gene: TRBV4-2
D gene: NA
clone size: NA
J gene: TRBJ2-4
CDR3 DNA: TGTGCCAGCAGCCAAGTGACTACGGCGGGCTCCATTCAGTACTTC
CDR3 protein: CASSQVTTAGSIQYF

V gene: TRBV7-2
D gene: NA
clone size: NA
J gene: TRBJ2-7
CDR3 DNA: TGTGCCAGCAGGGGAGGCTTCTACTCCTACGAGCAGTACTTC
CDR3 protein: CASRGGFYSYEQYF

V gene: TRBV15
D gene: NA
clone size: NA
J gene: TRBJ1-2
CDR3 DNA: TGTGCCACCAGCAGACCGGAGGGGACTGGTGGCTACACCTTC
CDR3 protein: CATSRPEGTGGYTF

V gene: TRBV7-9
D gene: NA
clone size: NA
J gene: TRBJ1-5
CDR3 DNA: TGTGCCAGCAGCCAGTGGGGGGTTGGCAATCAGCCCCAGCATTTT
CDR3 protein: CASSQWGVGNQPQHF

V gene: TRBV13
D gene: TRBD2
clone size: NA
J gene: TRBJ2-3
CDR3 DNA: TGTGCCAGCAGCCTGACTAGCGGGAGTGTTTGGAGTTCAGATACGCAGTATTTT
CDR3 protein: CASSLTSGSVWSSDTQYF

V gene: TRBV7-8
D gene: TRBD2
clone size: NA
J gene: TRBJ2-5
CDR3 DNA: TGTGCCAGCAGCTTCTACGGGGGGCAAGAGACCCAGTACTTC
CDR3 protein: CASSFYGGQETQYF

V gene: TRBV27
D gene: NA
clone size: NA
J gene: TRBJ1-2
CDR3 DNA: TGTGCCAGCAGCCTAGGGTGGGGGCTAACTAACTATGGCTACACCTTC
CDR3 protein: CASSLGWGLTNYGYTF

V gene: TRBV6-5
D gene: TRBD2
clone size: NA
J gene: TRBJ2-3
CDR3 DNA: TGTGCCAGCAGTTCCACTAGCGGGGGCTCGCGCGGTACGCAGTATTTT
CDR3 protein: CASSSTSGGSRGTQYF

V gene: TRBV2
D gene: TRBD1
clone size: NA
J gene: TRBJ1-2
CDR3 DNA: TGTGCCAGCAGTTCGGACAGGGAGAGACTCACCTTC
CDR3 protein: CASSSDRERLTF

V gene: TRBV30
D gene: TRBD2
clone size: NA
J gene: TRBJ2-5
CDR3 DNA: TGTGCCGGGAGGCCAGCGGGAGGTGGGGAGACCCAGTACTTC
CDR3 protein: CAGRPAGGGETQYF

V gene: TRBV30
D gene: TRBD1
clone size: once
J gene: TRBJ2-7
CDR3 DNA: TGTGCCTACAAACGGGACAGCTACGAGCAGTACTTC
CDR3 protein: CAYKRDSYEQYF

V gene: TRBV7-8
D gene: NA
clone size: NA
J gene: TRBJ1-5
CDR3 DNA: TGTGCCAGCAGCTTGACTCCGACAGCGGGTCAGCCCCAGCATTTT
CDR3 protein: CASSLTPTAGQPQHF

V gene: TRBV5-1
D gene: TRBD2
clone size: NA
J gene: TRBJ2-1
CDR3 DNA: TGCGCCAGCAGCGCAATAGCGGGGGTCTACAATGAGCAGTTCTTC
CDR3 protein: CASSAIAGVYNEQFF

V gene: TRBV5-4
D gene: TRBD1
clone size: NA
J gene: TRBJ1-2
CDR3 DNA: TGTGCCAGCAGCTTGGGACAGGGTCAAGATGGCTACACCTTC
CDR3 protein: CASSLGQGQDGYTF

V gene: TRBV2
D gene: TRBD1
clone size: once
J gene: TRBJ2-7
CDR3 DNA: TGTGCCAGCCGCAGACAGGGGGCCCCCACCTACGAGCAGTACTTC
CDR3 protein: CASRRQGAPTYEQYF

V gene: TRBV5-1
D gene: TRBD1
clone size: NA
J gene: TRBJ2-5
CDR3 DNA: TGCGCCAGCAATATCGGGACAGGCCAAGAGACCCAGTACTTC
CDR3 protein: CASNIGTGQETQYF

V gene: TRBV15
D gene: NA
clone size: NA
J gene: TRBJ2-2
CDR3 DNA: TGTGCCACCAGCTTGGGACTGGCGAACACCGGGGAGCTGTTTTTT
CDR3 protein: CATSLGLANTGELFF

V gene: TRBV5-1
D gene: TRBD2
clone size: NA
J gene: TRBJ2-2
CDR3 DNA: TGCGCCAGCAGCTTGGTCGCGGGGGGCGGCACCGGGGAGCTGTTTTTT
CDR3 protein: CASSLVAGGGTGELFF

V gene: TRBV5-1
D gene: NA
clone size: NA
J gene: TRBJ1-6
CDR3 DNA: TGCGCCAGCAGCTCTGGGGGGGATTTCTATAATTCACCCCTCCACTTT
CDR3 protein: CASSSGGDFYNSPLHF

V gene: TRBV4-2
D gene: TRBD2
clone size: NA
J gene: TRBJ2-5
CDR3 DNA: TGTGCCAGCAGCCAAGATCGGGTAGCGGGGGGGCTAGACCAAGAGACCCAGTACTTC
CDR3 protein: CASSQDRVAGGLDQETQYF

V gene: TRBV5-1
D gene: NA
clone size: NA
J gene: TRBJ2-2
CDR3 DNA: TGCGCCAGCAGCTTGGGGACATCGAACACCGGGGAGCTGTTTTTT
CDR3 protein: CASSLGTSNTGELFF

V gene: TRBV7-9
D gene: NA
clone size: NA
J gene: TRBJ2-7
CDR3 DNA: TGTGCCAGCAGCCCCGGCGGGTCCTACGAGCAGTACTTC
CDR3 protein: CASSPGGSYEQYF